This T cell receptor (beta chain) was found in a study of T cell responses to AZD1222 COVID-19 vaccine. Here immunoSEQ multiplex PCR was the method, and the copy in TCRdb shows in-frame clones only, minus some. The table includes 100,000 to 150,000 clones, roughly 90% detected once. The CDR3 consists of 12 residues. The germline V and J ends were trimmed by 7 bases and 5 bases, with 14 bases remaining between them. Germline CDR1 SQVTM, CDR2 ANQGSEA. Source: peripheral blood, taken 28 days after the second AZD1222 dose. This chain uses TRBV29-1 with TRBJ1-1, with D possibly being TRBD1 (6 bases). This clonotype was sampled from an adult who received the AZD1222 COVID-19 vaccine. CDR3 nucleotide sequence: TGCAGCGCTCAACAGGGTGGGACTGAAGCTTTCTTT. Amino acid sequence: CSAQQGGTEAFF.